This TCR beta chain was identified during a study of T cells in Graves' hyperthyroidism and ophthalmopathy. Losses at the gene ends were 6 bases for V and 9 bases for J; bases not matched to a gene: 7. This CDR3 spans 13 amino acids. Fresh peripheral blood, roughly 9.6 ml, was the source of the PBMCs. TCR beta CDR3 sequences were amplified from RNA transcripts. Primed by the HTBI set, a first-round RT-PCR was run on the TCR CDR3. TCRdb reprocessed the multiplex PCR reads with MiXCR, giving one entry per CDR3 protein. The data hold under 600,000 distinct CDR3 sequences, with approximately 16% observed a single time.

The receptor's source is a woman aged 40 to 49 with Graves' ophthalmopathy. V is TRBV12-3 or TRBV12-4 and J is TRBJ1-1, with 10 bases that match TRBD1. The sequencing sample was made of blood. CDR3 residues: CASSQTGGYKAFF. Here the CDR3 DNA reads TGTGCCAGCAGCCAGACAGGGGGCTATAAAGCTTTCTTT.